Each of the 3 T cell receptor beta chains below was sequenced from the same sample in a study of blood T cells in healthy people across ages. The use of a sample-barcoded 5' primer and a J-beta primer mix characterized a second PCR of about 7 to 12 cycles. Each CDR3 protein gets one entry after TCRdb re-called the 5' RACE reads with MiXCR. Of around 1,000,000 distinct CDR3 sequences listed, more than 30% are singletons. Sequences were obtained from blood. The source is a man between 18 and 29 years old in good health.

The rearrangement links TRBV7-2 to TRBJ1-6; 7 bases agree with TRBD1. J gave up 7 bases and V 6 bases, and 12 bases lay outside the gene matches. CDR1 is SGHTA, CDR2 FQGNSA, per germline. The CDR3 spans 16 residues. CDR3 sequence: CASSLLTGTENSPLHF. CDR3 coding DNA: TGTGCCAGCAGTTTACTAACCGGGACAGAGAATTCACCCCTCCACTTT.

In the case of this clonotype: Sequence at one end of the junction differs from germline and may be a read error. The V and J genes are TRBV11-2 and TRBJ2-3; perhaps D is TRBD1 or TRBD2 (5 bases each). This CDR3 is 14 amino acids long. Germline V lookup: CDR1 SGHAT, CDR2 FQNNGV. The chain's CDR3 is CASSSGSSTDAQYF. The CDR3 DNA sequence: TGTGCCAGCAGCTCAGGGTCTAGCACAGATGCGCAGTATTTT.

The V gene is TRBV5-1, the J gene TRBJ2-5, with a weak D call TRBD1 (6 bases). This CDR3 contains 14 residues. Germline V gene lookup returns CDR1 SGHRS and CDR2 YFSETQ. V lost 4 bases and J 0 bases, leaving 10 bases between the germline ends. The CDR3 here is CASSQDRYQETQYF. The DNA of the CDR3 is TGCGCCAGCAGCCAAGACAGGTACCAAGAGACCCAGTACTTC.